Only a few counts were recorded for the clone carrying this T cell receptor beta chain. In the authors' methods: Amplification with reference gene primers provided the estimates of nucleated cell counts. The protocol was immunoSEQ multiplex PCR, while the TCRdb copy is restricted to in-frame clones and leaves out a portion. D and trimming come from the DNA, and the V and J calls and clone size come from that table. The table shows roughly 140,000 clones, with 80% occurring only once. These data belong to a study of blood T cell repertoires in COVID-19. At the level of the study: Acute and convalescent COVID-19 samples came from the United States, Italy and Spain.

CDR1 and CDR2 (germline): SGHNT, YYREEE (reference sequence). This CDR3 is built from 17 residues. V was clipped by 4 bases and J by 0 bases, with 18 bases between them. The TCR originated in a man in his 60s with active or convalescent COVID-19. The chain carries TRBV5-4 and TRBJ2-3; D is perhaps TRBD2 (6 bases). Sequencing was performed on peripheral blood. The DNA for the CDR3 is TGTGCCAGCAGCCCCGCCGGGGGAGCGACTAGCACAGATACGCAGTATTTT. It translates to CASSPAGGATSTDTQYF.